These 11 T cell receptor beta chains originate from one sample sequenced in a study of human T cells and chemical hapten exposure. This sample's time point: patch test 2, 6 weeks after DPC sensitization. Regarding treatment: therapeutic diphenylcyclopropenone sensitization with weekly scalp DPC. In TCRdb, the RACE reads were re-called with MiXCR into one record per CDR3 protein. The sample holds approximately 350,000 distinct CDR3 sequences, about 6.9% seen once. Sample: whole blood, taken in connection with sensitization to the hapten diphenylcyclopropenone (DPC). All receptors come from a woman younger than 30 with alopecia areata. Some clones in this sample may be carry-over from other donors' samples.

On this clonotype itself: This sequence may be a read error, since a much larger clone differs from it by one base. The chain joins TRBV7-9 to TRBJ1-1; 8 bases line up with TRBD1. Germline V lookup: CDR1 SEHNR, CDR2 FQNEAQ (reference sequence). This CDR3 is 14 amino acids long. CDR3 in DNA: TGTGCCAGCAGAGAGGACAGGGCGAACGCTGAAGCTTTCTTT. Translation: CASREDRANAEAFF.

This clonotype appeared many times. This CDR3 is CSASPPRGTEAFF. The CDR3 DNA reads as TGCAGTGCTTCCCCTCCAAGGGGGACTGAAGCTTTCTTT. This chain connects TRBV20-1 to TRBJ1-1; tentatively, D is TRBD1 (6 bases). Germline CDR1 reads DFQATT; CDR2 reads SNEGSKA (reference sequence). This CDR3 is 13 amino acids long. Deletions cut 5 bases from V and 5 bases from J, with 15 bases between.

This clonotype appeared a few times. This sequence joins TRBV20-1 and TRBJ2-7, with 8 nucleotides matching TRBD1. This CDR3 is built from 15 residues. Germline CDR1 and CDR2: DFQATT and SNEGSKA (reference sequence). J lost 1 base, V lost 1 base, and 6 bases had no gene match. For the CDR3, the DNA is TGCAGTGCTAGAGTTCAGGACAGGGAGTCCTACGAGCAGTACTTC. Translating it yields CSARVQDRESYEQYF.

This clonotype has just a few counts. The chain recombines TRBV13 with TRBJ2-5; possible D gene TRBD1, 5 bases. V shed 4 bases and J shed 0 bases, with 15 bases lying between them. Per germline, CDR1 PRHDT and CDR2 FYEKMQ (reference sequence). This CDR3 is 16 amino acids long. CDR3 residues: CASSSEGREDQETQYF. As DNA, the CDR3 is TGTGCCAGCAGCTCCGAAGGCAGGGAAGACCAAGAGACCCAGTACTTC.

The table lists this clonotype with many counts. The V call is TRBV7-9, the J call TRBJ1-4; the D is unclear. Trimming took off 1 base at V and 5 bases at J, with 14 bases between the two ends. Germline-derived CDR1 and CDR2 are SEHNR and FQNEAQ (reference sequence). This CDR3 region has 16 residues. CDR3 DNA: TGTGCCAGCAGCTTAGACCTCATTTCGACAAATGAAAAACTGTTTTTT. Translating gives CASSLDLISTNEKLFF.

This clonotype came up many times. This chain connects TRBV27 to TRBJ1-1, with a weak D call TRBD1 (5 bases). V was shortened by 6 bases and J by 7 bases, with 15 bases between the two germline ends. This CDR3 comprises 13 residues. Per the germline V gene, CDR1 is MNHEY and CDR2 is SMNVEV (reference sequence). This chain's CDR3 is CASRLIPGGEAFF. Here the CDR3 DNA reads TGTGCCAGCAGACTAATACCCGGGGGTGAAGCTTTCTTT.

Many counts were recorded for this clonotype. This rearrangement joins TRBV7-2 to TRBJ1-1; the D gene is possibly TRBD1 (5 bases). This CDR3 region has 17 residues. The V end lost 6 bases, the J end lost 4 bases, and 24 bases lay between the germline ends. Germline lookup yields CDR1 SGHTA and CDR2 FQGNSA. CDR3 in amino acids: CASSLMNPGNGGTEAFF. CDR3 nucleotide sequence: TGTGCCAGCAGTTTAATGAATCCGGGAAACGGGGGCACTGAAGCTTTCTTT.

The sample holds a few counts of this clonotype. The CDR3 DNA reads TGTGCCAGCAGCAGGAATAGCGGGGTGAGCACAGATACGCAGTATTTT. This gives the protein CASSRNSGVSTDTQYF. The chain employs TRBV7-2 and TRBJ2-3; TRBD2 aligns across 8 bases. Germline lookup yields CDR1 SGHTA and CDR2 FQGNSA. V lost 5 bases to trimming and J lost 0 bases; unmatched junction nucleotides: 7. There are 16 residues in the CDR3.

Comment on this clonotype: A read error may be the cause here, since a much bigger clone is one base away. CDR3 in DNA: TGTGCCAGCAGTGCCACAGGGTTCTCTGGGGCCATCGTCCTGACTTTC. Its translation: CASSATGFSGAIVLTF. The chain has TRBV6-5 and TRBJ2-6; TRBD1 is a possible D gene (6 bases). Germline-derived CDR1 and CDR2 are MNHEY and SVGAGI. The CDR3 sequence is 16 residues long.

Ten or more counts support this clonotype. This chain links TRBV18 with TRBJ1-2; D unresolved. The V and J ends lost 6 bases and 6 bases respectively, with 8 bases between them. The length of the CDR3 is 11 residues. The germline gives CDR1 KGHSH, CDR2 LQKENI. The CDR3 bases are TGTGCCAGCTCCCTCTCCGATGGCTACACCTTC. It is translated as CASSLSDGYTF.

The CDR3 spells CASSLAPEDTQYF. Written as DNA, the CDR3 is TGTGCCAGCAGCTTAGCACCCGAGGATACGCAGTATTTT. The chain has TRBV7-2 and TRBJ2-3; no reliable D call. V was trimmed by 0 bases and J by 6 bases, leaving 7 bases between them. Germline CDR1 SGHTA, CDR2 FQGNSA. This CDR3 has 13 residues. Combining the CDR3 with reference TRBV7-2 and TRBJ2-3 gives the whole variable domain GAGVSQSPSNKVTEKGKDVELRCDPISGHTALYWYRQSLGQGLEFLIYFQGNSAPDKSGLPSDRFSAERTGGSVSTLTIQRTQQEDSAVYLCASSLAPEDTQYFGPGTRLTVL.